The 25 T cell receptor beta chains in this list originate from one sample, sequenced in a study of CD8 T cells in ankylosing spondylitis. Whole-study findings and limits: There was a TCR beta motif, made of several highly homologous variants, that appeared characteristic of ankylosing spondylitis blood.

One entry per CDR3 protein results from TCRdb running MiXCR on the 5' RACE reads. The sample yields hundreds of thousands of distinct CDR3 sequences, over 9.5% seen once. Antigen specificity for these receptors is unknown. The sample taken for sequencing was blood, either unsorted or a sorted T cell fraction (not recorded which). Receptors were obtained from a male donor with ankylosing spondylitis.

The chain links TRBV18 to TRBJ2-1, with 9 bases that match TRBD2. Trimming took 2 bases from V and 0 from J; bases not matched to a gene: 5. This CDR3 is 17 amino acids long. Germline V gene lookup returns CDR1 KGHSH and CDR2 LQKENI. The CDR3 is CASSPEAGGPSYNEQFF. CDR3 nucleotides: TGTGCCAGCTCACCAGAAGCGGGAGGACCCTCCTACAATGAGCAGTTCTTC.

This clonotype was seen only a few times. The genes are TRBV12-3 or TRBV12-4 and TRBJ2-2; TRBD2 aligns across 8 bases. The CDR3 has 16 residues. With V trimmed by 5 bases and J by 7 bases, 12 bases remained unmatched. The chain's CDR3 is CASSNRGGRSNGELFF. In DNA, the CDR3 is TGTGCCAGCAGTAACCGGGGGGGCCGTTCGAACGGGGAGCTGTTTTTT.

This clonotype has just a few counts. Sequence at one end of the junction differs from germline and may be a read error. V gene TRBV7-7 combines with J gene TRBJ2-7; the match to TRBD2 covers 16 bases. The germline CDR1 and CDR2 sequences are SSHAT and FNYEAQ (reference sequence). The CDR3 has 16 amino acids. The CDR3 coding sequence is TGTGCTAGCAGCACGGGACTAGCGGGAGGGCCAAGGGAGCAGTACTTC. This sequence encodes CASSTGLAGGPREQYF.

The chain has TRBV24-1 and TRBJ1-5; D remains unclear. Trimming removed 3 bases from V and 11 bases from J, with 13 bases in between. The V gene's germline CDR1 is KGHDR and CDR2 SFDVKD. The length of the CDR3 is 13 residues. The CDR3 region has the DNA TGTGCCACCAGTGATCCCCCCGGAACGGCCCAGCATTTT. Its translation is CATSDPPGTAQHF.

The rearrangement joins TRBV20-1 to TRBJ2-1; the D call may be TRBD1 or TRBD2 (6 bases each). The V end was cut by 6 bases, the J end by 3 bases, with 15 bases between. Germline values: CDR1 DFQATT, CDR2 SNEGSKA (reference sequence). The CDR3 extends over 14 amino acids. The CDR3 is CSAVGGPVYNEQFF. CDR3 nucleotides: TGCAGTGCCGTGGGGGGCCCAGTCTACAATGAGCAGTTCTTC.

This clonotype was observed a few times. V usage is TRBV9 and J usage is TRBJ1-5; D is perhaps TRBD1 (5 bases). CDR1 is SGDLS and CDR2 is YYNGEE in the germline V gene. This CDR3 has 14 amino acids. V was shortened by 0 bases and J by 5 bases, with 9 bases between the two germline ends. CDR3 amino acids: CASSVAGTDQPQHF. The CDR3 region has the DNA TGTGCCAGCAGCGTAGCAGGGACCGATCAGCCCCAGCATTTT.

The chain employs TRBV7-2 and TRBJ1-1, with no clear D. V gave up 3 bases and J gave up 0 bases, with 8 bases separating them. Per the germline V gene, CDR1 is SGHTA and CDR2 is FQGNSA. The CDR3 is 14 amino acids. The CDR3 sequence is CASSFFLLNTEAFF. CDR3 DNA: TGTGCCAGCAGCTTCTTCCTTTTGAACACTGAAGCTTTCTTT.

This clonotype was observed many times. CDR3 in amino acids: CSGHSPDRGNIQYF. For the CDR3, the DNA is TGCAGTGGCCATTCCCCCGACAGGGGGAACATTCAGTACTTC. The chain employs TRBV20-1 and TRBJ2-4; 9 bases are a match to TRBD1. The CDR3 is made up of 14 amino acids. Germline trimming cut 7 bases from V and 7 bases from J; bases unmatched to any gene: 11. Germline values: CDR1 DFQATT, CDR2 SNEGSKA (reference sequence).

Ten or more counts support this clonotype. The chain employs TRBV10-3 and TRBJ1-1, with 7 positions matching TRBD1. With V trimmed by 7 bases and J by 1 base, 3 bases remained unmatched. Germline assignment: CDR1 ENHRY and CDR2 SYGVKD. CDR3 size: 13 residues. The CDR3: CAITQGRNTEAFF. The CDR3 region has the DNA TGTGCCATCACACAGGGGAGGAACACTGAAGCTTTCTTT.

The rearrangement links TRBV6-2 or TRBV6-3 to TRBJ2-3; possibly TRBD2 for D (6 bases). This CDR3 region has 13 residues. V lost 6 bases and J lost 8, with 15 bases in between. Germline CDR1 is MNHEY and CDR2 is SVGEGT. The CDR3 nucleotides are TGTGCCAGCAGACGGGACTGGGCAATTACGCAGTATTTT. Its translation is CASRRDWAITQYF.

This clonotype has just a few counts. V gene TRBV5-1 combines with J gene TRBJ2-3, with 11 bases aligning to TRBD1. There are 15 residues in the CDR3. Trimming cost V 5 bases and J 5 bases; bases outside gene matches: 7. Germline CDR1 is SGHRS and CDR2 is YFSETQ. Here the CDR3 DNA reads TGCGCCAGCAGTTCCGGGACAGGGGGTGGAGATACGCAGTATTTT. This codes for CASSSGTGGGDTQYF.

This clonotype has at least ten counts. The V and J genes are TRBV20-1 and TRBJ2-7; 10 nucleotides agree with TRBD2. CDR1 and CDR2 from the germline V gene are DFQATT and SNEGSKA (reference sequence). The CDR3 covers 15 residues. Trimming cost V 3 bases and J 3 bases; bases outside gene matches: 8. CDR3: CSASGRTSGGYEQYF. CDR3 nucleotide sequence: TGCAGTGCTAGTGGGAGGACTAGCGGTGGCTACGAGCAGTACTTC.

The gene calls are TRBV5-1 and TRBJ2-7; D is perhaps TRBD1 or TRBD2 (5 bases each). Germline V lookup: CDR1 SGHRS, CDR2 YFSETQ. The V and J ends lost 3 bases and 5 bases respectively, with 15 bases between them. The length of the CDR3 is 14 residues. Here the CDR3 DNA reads TGCGCCAGCAGCTCGGGACGTTCCACGGACGAGCAGTACTTC. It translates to CASSSGRSTDEQYF.

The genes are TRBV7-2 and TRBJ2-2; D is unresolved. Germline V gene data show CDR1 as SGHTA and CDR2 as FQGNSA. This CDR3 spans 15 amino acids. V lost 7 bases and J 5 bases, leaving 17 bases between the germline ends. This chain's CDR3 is CASTFPQVGTGELFF. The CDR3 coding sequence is TGTGCCAGCACCTTCCCCCAGGTCGGGACCGGGGAGCTGTTTTTT.

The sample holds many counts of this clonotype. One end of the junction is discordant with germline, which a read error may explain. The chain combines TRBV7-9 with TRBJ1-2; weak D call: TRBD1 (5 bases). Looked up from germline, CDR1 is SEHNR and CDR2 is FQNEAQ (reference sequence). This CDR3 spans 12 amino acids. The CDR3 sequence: CASSLEGNGYTF. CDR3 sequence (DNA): TGCGCCAGCAGCTTGGAGGGGAATGGCTACACCTTC.

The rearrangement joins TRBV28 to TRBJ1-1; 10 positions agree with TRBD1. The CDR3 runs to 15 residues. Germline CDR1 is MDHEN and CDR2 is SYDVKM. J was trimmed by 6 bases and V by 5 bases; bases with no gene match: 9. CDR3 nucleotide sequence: TGTGCCAGCAGTCCCCCGACAGGGGGCTTCGCTGAAGCTTTCTTT. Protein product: CASSPPTGGFAEAFF.

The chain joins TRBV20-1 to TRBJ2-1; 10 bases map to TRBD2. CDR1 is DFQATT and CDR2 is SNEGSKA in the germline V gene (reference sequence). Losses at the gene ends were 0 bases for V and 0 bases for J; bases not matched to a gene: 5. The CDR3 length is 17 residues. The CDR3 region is CSARDILAGSSYNEQFF. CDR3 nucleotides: TGCAGTGCTAGAGATATACTAGCGGGGAGCTCCTACAATGAGCAGTTCTTC.

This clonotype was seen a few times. CDR3 coding DNA: TGTGCCAGCAGCTTCGGTCGCTCACCCCTCCACTTT. Translating it yields CASSFGRSPLHF. This chain links TRBV7-8 with TRBJ1-6, with D unresolved. Per the germline V gene, CDR1 is SGHVS and CDR2 is FQNEAQ. V was clipped by 3 bases and J by 10 bases, with 7 bases between them. This CDR3 has 12 residues. Looking up the rest from reference TRBV7-8 and TRBJ1-6 gives the full variable domain: GAGVSQSPRYKVAKRGQDVALRCDPISGHVSLFWYQQALGQGPEFLTYFQNEAQLDKSGLPSDRFFAERPEGSVSTLKIQRTQQEDSAVYLCASSFGRSPLHFGNGTRLTVT.

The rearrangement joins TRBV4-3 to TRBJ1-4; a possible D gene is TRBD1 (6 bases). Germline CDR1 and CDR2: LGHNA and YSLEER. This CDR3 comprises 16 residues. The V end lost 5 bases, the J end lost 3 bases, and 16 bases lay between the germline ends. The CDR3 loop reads CASSLSYRASNEKLFF. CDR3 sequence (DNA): TGCGCCAGCAGCTTAAGTTACAGGGCCTCTAATGAAAAACTGTTTTTT.

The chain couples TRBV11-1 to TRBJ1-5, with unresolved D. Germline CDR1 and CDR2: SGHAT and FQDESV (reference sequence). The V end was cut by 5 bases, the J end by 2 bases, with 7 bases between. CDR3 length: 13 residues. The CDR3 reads CASSPHGNQPQHF. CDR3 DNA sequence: TGTGCCAGCAGCCCACACGGCAATCAGCCCCAGCATTTT.

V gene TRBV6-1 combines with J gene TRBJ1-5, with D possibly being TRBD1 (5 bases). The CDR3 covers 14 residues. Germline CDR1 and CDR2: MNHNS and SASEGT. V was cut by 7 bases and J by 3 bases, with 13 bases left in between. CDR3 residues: CASTPGRFNQPQHF. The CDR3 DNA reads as TGTGCCAGCACCCCGGGACGGTTCAATCAGCCCCAGCATTTT.

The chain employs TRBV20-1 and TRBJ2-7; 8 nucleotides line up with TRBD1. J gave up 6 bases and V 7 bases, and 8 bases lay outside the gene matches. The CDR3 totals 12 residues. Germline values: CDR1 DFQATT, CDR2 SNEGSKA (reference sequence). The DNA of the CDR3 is TGCAGTGTAGGGCAGGGGGCCGGCGAGCAGTACTTC. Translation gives CSVGQGAGEQYF.

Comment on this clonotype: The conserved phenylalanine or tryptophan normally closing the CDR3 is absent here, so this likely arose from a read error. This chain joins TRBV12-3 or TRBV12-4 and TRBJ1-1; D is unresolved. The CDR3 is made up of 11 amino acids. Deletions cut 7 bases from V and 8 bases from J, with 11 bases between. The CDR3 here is CASTSFPEAFL. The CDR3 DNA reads TGTGCCAGCACCTCTTTCCCAGAAGCTTTCCTT.

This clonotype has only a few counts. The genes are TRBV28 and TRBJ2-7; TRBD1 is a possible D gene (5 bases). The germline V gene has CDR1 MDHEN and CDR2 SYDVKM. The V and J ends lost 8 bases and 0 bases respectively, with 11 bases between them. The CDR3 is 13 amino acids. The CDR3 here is CASLETDSYEQYF. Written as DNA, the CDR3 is TGTGCCAGCTTGGAGACAGACTCCTACGAGCAGTACTTC.

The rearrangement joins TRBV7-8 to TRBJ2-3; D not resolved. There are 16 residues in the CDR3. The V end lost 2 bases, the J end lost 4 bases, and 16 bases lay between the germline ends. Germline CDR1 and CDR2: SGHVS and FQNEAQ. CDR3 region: CASSLFPPSAADTQYF. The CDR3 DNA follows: TGTGCCAGCAGCTTATTTCCCCCCTCGGCAGCAGATACGCAGTATTTT.